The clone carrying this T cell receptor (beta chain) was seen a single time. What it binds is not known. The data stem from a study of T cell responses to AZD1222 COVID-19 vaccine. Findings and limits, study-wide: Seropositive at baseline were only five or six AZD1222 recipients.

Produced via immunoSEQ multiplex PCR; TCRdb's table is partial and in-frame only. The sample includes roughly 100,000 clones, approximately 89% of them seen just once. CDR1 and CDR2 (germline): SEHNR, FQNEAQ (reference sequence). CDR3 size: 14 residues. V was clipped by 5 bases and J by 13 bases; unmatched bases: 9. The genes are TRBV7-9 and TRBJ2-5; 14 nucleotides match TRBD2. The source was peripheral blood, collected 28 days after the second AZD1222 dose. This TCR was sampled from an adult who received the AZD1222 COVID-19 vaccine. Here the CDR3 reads CASSAGLAGALGYF. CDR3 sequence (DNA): TGTGCCAGCAGCGCGGGACTAGCGGGGGCCCTCGGGTACTTC.